Each of the 28 T cell receptor beta chains below was sequenced from the same sample in a study of T cell responses to AZD1222 COVID-19 vaccine. The method was immunoSEQ multiplex PCR; TCRdb's version includes in-frame clones alone and lacks a portion of them. Of about 270,000 clones detected, almost 95% appear once; the ten largest clones hold around 0.57%. The starting material was peripheral blood, obtained 28 days after the second AZD1222 dose. The receptors were sampled from an adult who received the AZD1222 COVID-19 vaccine.

V usage is TRBV19 and J usage is TRBJ2-7; D is undetermined. This CDR3 contains 13 residues. Germline V gene data show CDR1 as LNHDA and CDR2 as SQIVND (reference sequence). V lost 6 bases and J lost 5, with 14 bases in between. DNA of the CDR3: TGTGCCAGTAGCCCTCTTCTAGGGAACGAGCAGTACTTC. This codes for CASSPLLGNEQYF.

This chain connects TRBV5-1 to TRBJ1-1; D not certain. CDR3 length: 14 amino acids. Germline-derived CDR1 and CDR2 are SGHRS and YFSETQ. V lost 4 bases and J 0 bases, leaving 10 bases between the germline ends. CDR3: CASSPGGMNTEAFF. The CDR3 bases are TGCGCCAGCAGCCCCGGAGGGATGAACACTGAAGCTTTCTTT.

CDR3 region: CASIRDRPYEQYF. The DNA for the CDR3 is TGTGCCAGCATACGGGACAGGCCCTACGAGCAGTACTTC. V is TRBV7-9 and J is TRBJ2-7; 8 positions agree with TRBD1. The CDR3 consists of 13 residues. Germline lookup yields CDR1 SEHNR and CDR2 FQNEAQ (reference sequence). V lost 7 bases to trimming and J lost 2 bases; unmatched junction nucleotides: 4.

The chain carries TRBV6-1 and TRBJ1-2, with D maybe TRBD1 (5 bases). This CDR3 has 12 residues. V was trimmed by 3 bases and J by 8 bases, leaving 10 bases between them. Germline values: CDR1 MNHNS, CDR2 SASEGT. Here the CDR3 reads CASSEGPLGYTF. The CDR3 coding sequence is TGTGCCAGCAGTGAGGGACCCTTAGGCTACACCTTC.

The V and J genes are TRBV28 and TRBJ1-2; maybe TRBD1 (5 bases). V lost 10 bases and J 8 bases, leaving 17 bases between the germline ends. This CDR3 contains 12 residues. Germline CDR1 and CDR2: MDHEN and SYDVKM. CDR3 sequence: CATQRGGDGYTF. The DNA for the CDR3 is TGTGCCACCCAGAGGGGAGGGGACGGCTACACCTTC.

The rearrangement joins TRBV6-5 to TRBJ1-6, with TRBD1 identical over 9 bases. The CDR3 covers 14 residues. The germline gives CDR1 MNHEY, CDR2 SVGAGI. Losses at the gene ends were 5 bases for V and 7 bases for J; bases not matched to a gene: 3. CDR3 sequence: CASSIGQGNSPLHF. The CDR3 coding sequence is TGTGCCAGCAGTATTGGACAGGGGAATTCACCCCTCCACTTT.

This chain links TRBV10-3 with TRBJ2-5, with TRBD1 matching over 9 bases. Germline assignment: CDR1 ENHRY and CDR2 SYGVKD. V lost 3 bases, J lost 2 bases, and 7 bases stayed unmatched. The CDR3 contains 16 residues. CDR3 in amino acids: CAISDPGTGRQETQYF. The CDR3 nucleotides are TGTGCCATCAGTGACCCCGGGACAGGGAGACAAGAGACCCAGTACTTC.

The chain joins TRBV7-9 to TRBJ2-1, with D tentatively TRBD2 (7 bases). CDR3 length: 15 residues. Germline lookup yields CDR1 SEHNR and CDR2 FQNEAQ (reference sequence). V was cut by 0 bases and J by 5 bases, with 11 bases left in between. CDR3 loop: CASSLAGGHNNEQFF. The CDR3 coding sequence is TGTGCCAGCAGCTTAGCGGGGGGGCACAACAATGAGCAGTTCTTC.

The rearrangement uses TRBV4-1 and TRBJ1-2; TRBD1 agrees at 10 bases. The V gene's germline CDR1 is MGHRA and CDR2 YSYEKL. With V trimmed by 3 bases and J by 5 bases, 3 bases remained unmatched. The CDR3 loop spans 14 amino acids. The CDR3 protein is CASSQVGQGYGYTF. The CDR3 DNA is TGCGCCAGCAGCCAGGTGGGACAGGGGTATGGCTACACCTTC.

The V call is TRBV6-5, the J call TRBJ1-1; D gene uncertain. CDR3 length: 15 residues. The V end was cut by 5 bases, the J end by 2 bases, with 15 bases between. Germline V CDR1 and CDR2: MNHEY, SVGAGI. The CDR3 sequence is CASSRQRTLNTEAFF. In nucleotides, the CDR3 is TGTGCCAGCAGTCGTCAACGGACTCTTAACACTGAAGCTTTCTTT.

The chain links TRBV19 to TRBJ1-6; D is possibly TRBD1 (5 bases). The germline V gene has CDR1 LNHDA and CDR2 SQIVND (reference sequence). The V end was cut by 7 bases, the J end by 4 bases, with 14 bases between. CDR3 size: 15 residues. The CDR3 here is CASTPGRTYNSPLHF. CDR3 nucleotide sequence: TGTGCCAGTACCCCGGGGCGGACATATAATTCACCCCTCCACTTT.

The chain combines TRBV6-5 with TRBJ2-7; 7 bases line up with TRBD1. J lost 3 bases, V lost 5 bases, and 4 bases had no gene match. This CDR3 contains 13 residues. Germline CDR1 is MNHEY and CDR2 is SVGAGI. DNA of the CDR3: TGTGCCAGCAGTCTCCGGGACAGCTACGAGCAGTACTTC. Translation gives CASSLRDSYEQYF.

V and J are TRBV4-2 and TRBJ1-1; weak D call: TRBD1 (6 bases). Germline-derived CDR1 and CDR2 are LGHNA and YNFKEQ. Trimming shortened V by 6 bases and J by 1 base, and 18 bases separated the two germline ends. This CDR3 is 16 amino acids long. The CDR3 loop reads CASSLERGQRNTEAFF. The CDR3 bases are TGTGCCAGCAGTCTCGAACGGGGGCAACGGAACACTGAAGCTTTCTTT.

The CDR3 here is CASSVATGGTEAFF. The CDR3 DNA sequence: TGTGCCAGCAGCGTAGCTACGGGAGGAACTGAAGCTTTCTTT. The rearrangement uses TRBV9 and TRBJ1-1; no clear D. With 0 bases removed from V and 5 bases from J, the gap between germline ends came to 11 bases. The CDR3 contains 14 residues. CDR1 and CDR2 (germline): SGDLS, YYNGEE.

Notes on this clone: Other DNA sequences in the same sample also yield this CDR3. V is TRBV19 and J is TRBJ2-7; D is uncertain. The CDR3 covers 13 residues. Trimming left V 6 bases short and J 0 bases short, with 9 bases between. CDR1 and CDR2 from the germline V gene are LNHDA and SQIVND (reference sequence). The CDR3 protein is CASSPGPSYEQYF. Written as DNA, the CDR3 is TGTGCCAGTAGCCCCGGACCCTCCTACGAGCAGTACTTC. Full variable domain (missing parts from reference TRBV19 and TRBJ2-7): DGGITQSPKYLFRKEGQNVTLSCEQNLNHDAMYWYRQDPGQGLRLIYYSQIVNDFQKGDIAEGYSVSREKKESFPLTVTSAQKNPTAFYLCASSPGPSYEQYFGPGTRLTVT.

The chain employs TRBV9 and TRBJ1-3; no firm D call. V lost 2 bases, J lost 0 bases, and 9 bases lay in between. The germline gives CDR1 SGDLS, CDR2 YYNGEE. The CDR3 spans 15 residues. CDR3 sequence: CASSVFVGSGNTIYF. As DNA, the CDR3 is TGTGCCAGCAGCGTCTTTGTAGGCTCTGGAAACACCATATATTTT.

This rearrangement joins TRBV9 to TRBJ2-7, with D possibly matching TRBD2 (6 bases). Germline V gives CDR1 SGDLS, CDR2 YYNGEE. The V end was cut by 4 bases, the J end by 9 bases, with 17 bases between. The CDR3 totals 13 residues. CDR3 sequence reads: CASSPQGYGGQYF. Here the CDR3 DNA reads TGTGCCAGCAGCCCTCAGGGCTACGGGGGGCAGTACTTC. Full variable domain (missing parts from reference TRBV9 and TRBJ2-7): DSGVTQTPKHLITATGQRVTLRCSPRSGDLSVYWYQQSLDQGLQFLIQYYNGEERAKGNILERFSAQQFPDLHSELNLSSLELGDSALYFCASSPQGYGGQYFGPGTRLTVT.

The genes are TRBV2 and TRBJ1-6; TRBD1 matches at 10 bases. The CDR3 has 13 residues. J gave up 8 bases and V 6 bases, and 1 base lay outside the gene matches. From germline, CDR1 is SNHLY and CDR2 FYNNEI. The CDR3 DNA sequence: TGTGCCAGCAGCGGGACAGGGGATTCACCCCTCCACTTT. Translation: CASSGTGDSPLHF.

This chain joins TRBV7-2 and TRBJ1-2, with D possibly being TRBD1 (5 bases). V lost 1 base and J lost 5, with 17 bases in between. CDR1 and CDR2 (germline): SGHTA, FQGNSA. CDR3 length equals 16 residues. CDR3 loop: CASSLVQVKGAYGYTF. For the CDR3, the DNA is TGTGCCAGCAGCTTAGTACAGGTTAAGGGCGCTTATGGCTACACCTTC.

The rearrangement joins TRBV7-9 to TRBJ1-2; possible D gene TRBD1, 6 bases. V lost 4 bases to trimming and J lost 4 bases, with 13 bases between them. Germline V gene data show CDR1 as SEHNR and CDR2 as FQNEAQ (reference sequence). CDR3 length equals 14 residues. The CDR3 loop is CASSYTGPLYGYTF. The CDR3 region has the DNA TGTGCCAGCAGCTACACAGGGCCCCTCTATGGCTACACCTTC.

V is TRBV7-2 and J is TRBJ2-1; D tentatively reads TRBD1 or TRBD2 (5 bases each). This CDR3 spans 15 amino acids. CDR1 is SGHTA, CDR2 FQGNSA, per germline. Trimming removed 2 bases at V and 2 bases at J, with 10 bases between. CDR3 nucleotide sequence: TGTGCCAGCAGCTTATTGGGGGTAGCCTACAATGAGCAGTTCTTC. Protein sequence: CASSLLGVAYNEQFF.

The DNA for the CDR3 is TGTGCCAGCAGTGGTAGAGCTGGGGCCAACGTCCTGACTTTC. The encoded protein is CASSGRAGANVLTF. The rearrangement links TRBV2 to TRBJ2-6, with D uncertain. Germline V gene data show CDR1 as SNHLY and CDR2 as FYNNEI. This CDR3 is 14 amino acids long. The V gene lost 4 bases and the J gene lost 2 bases, with 6 bases spanning the gap.

The V gene is TRBV6-2 or TRBV6-3, the J gene TRBJ2-7, with 11 bases aligning to TRBD2. CDR3 length: 17 residues. CDR1 is MNHEY and CDR2 is SVGEGT in the germline V gene. J lost 3 bases, V lost 2 bases, and 9 bases had no gene match. DNA of the CDR3: TGTGCCAGCAGTTACGAGGTTAGCGGGAGGGGTCGCTACGAGCAGTACTTC. It yields the protein CASSYEVSGRGRYEQYF.

The genes are TRBV18 and TRBJ2-7; D remains ambiguous. Germline CDR1 is KGHSH and CDR2 is LQKENI. CDR3 length equals 16 residues. Deletions cut 3 bases from V and 6 bases from J, with 21 bases between. This chain's CDR3 is CASSPLVGWGTSEQYF. The CDR3 DNA follows: TGTGCCAGCTCACCGCTGGTGGGCTGGGGAACCTCCGAGCAGTACTTC.

V is TRBV3-1 (or the pseudogene TRBV3-2) and J is TRBJ1-1; D is uncertain. The V end was cut by 1 base, the J end by 5 bases, with 23 bases between. The length of the CDR3 is 18 residues. Germline CDR1 and CDR2: LGHDT and YNNKEL (reference sequence). The CDR3 spells CASSQGGTTGLRVTEAFF. The CDR3 nucleotides read TGTGCCAGCAGCCAAGGGGGTACAACCGGATTAAGGGTGACTGAAGCTTTCTTT.

This chain joins TRBV6-6 and TRBJ1-1, with 7 bases aligning to TRBD1. Germline V gives CDR1 MNHNY, CDR2 SVGAGI (reference sequence). The CDR3 is 14 amino acids. V gave up 5 bases and J gave up 6 bases; unmatched junction bases: 9. CDR3: CASSPGQVRAEAFF. DNA of the CDR3: TGTGCCAGCAGTCCCGGACAGGTTAGAGCTGAAGCTTTCTTT.

The V call is TRBV2, the J call TRBJ2-7; 9 bases line up with TRBD1. Germline-derived CDR1 and CDR2 are SNHLY and FYNNEI. There are 14 residues in the CDR3. Trimming at V came to 10 bases and at J to 3 bases, leaving 10 bases not matched to a gene. The CDR3 nucleotides are TGTGCCATTCACAAGTGGGGACAGGGCTACGAGCAGTACTTC. As protein: CAIHKWGQGYEQYF. Combining the CDR3 with reference TRBV2 and TRBJ2-7 gives the whole variable domain EPEVTQTPSHQVTQMGQEVILRCVPISNHLYFYWYRQILGQKVEFLVSFYNNEISEKSEIFDDQFSVERPDGSNFTLKIRSTKLEDSAMYFCAIHKWGQGYEQYFGPGTRLTVT.

The J gene is TRBJ1-2, the V gene TRBV19; D remains unclear. The germline V and J ends were trimmed by 7 bases and 2 bases, with 17 bases remaining between them. The CDR3 spans 15 residues. CDR1 and CDR2 from the germline V gene are LNHDA and SQIVND (reference sequence). In nucleotides, the CDR3 is TGTGCCAGTAATTCTAAGACAACCGGGAACTATGGCTACACCTTC. Translation: CASNSKTTGNYGYTF.